Listed here are 8 T cell receptor beta chains from one sample, sequenced in a study of blood T cell repertoires in COVID-19. Libraries were prepared by immunoSEQ multiplex PCR; TCRdb keeps only in-frame clonotypes and omits some of them. This sample has about 100,000 clones, with 85% found just once. Sequenced material: peripheral blood. These TCRs come from a woman in her 70s with active or convalescent COVID-19.

The chain carries TRBV2 and TRBJ1-1; D gene uncertain. The V end was cut by 7 bases, the J end by 0 bases, with 9 bases between. Germline V CDR1 and CDR2: SNHLY, FYNNEI. CDR3 length equals 13 residues. CDR3 sequence: CASIRAMNTEAFF. The CDR3 DNA follows: TGTGCCAGCATAAGAGCAATGAACACTGAAGCTTTCTTT.

This chain links TRBV10-3 with TRBJ2-6, with 7 positions matching TRBD1. The CDR3 totals 17 residues. V gave up 0 bases and J gave up 0 bases; unmatched junction bases: 2. Germline V gives CDR1 ENHRY, CDR2 SYGVKD. CDR3 sequence: CAISESTGTSGANVLTF. The CDR3 DNA reads as TGTGCCATCAGTGAGTCGACAGGGACCTCTGGGGCCAACGTCCTGACTTTC.

J is TRBJ2-5 and V is TRBV10-3; TRBD2 matches 10 bases. After removal of 3 bases from V and 5 bases from J, the junction contained 3 bases not matched to a gene. The CDR3 loop spans 14 amino acids. The germline CDR1 and CDR2 sequences are ENHRY and SYGVKD. For the CDR3, the DNA is TGTGCCATCAGTGATAGGACTAGCGGCGAGACCCAGTACTTC. As protein: CAISDRTSGETQYF.

The chain carries TRBV5-1 and TRBJ2-7, with 9 bases fitting TRBD2. J was trimmed by 7 bases and V by 0 bases; bases with no gene match: 11. The CDR3 spans 16 residues. CDR1 is SGHRS and CDR2 is YFSETQ in the germline V gene. The CDR3 here is CASSLGVSGSIREQYF. The CDR3 nucleotides read TGCGCCAGCAGCTTGGGTGTTAGCGGGAGTATAAGGGAGCAGTACTTC.

J is TRBJ1-1 and V is TRBV15, with D unresolved. Germline loops: CDR1 LNHNV, CDR2 YYDKDF (reference sequence). Trimming shortened V by 5 bases and J by 4 bases, and 11 bases separated the two germline ends. CDR3 length: 13 amino acids. The CDR3 bases are TGTGCCACCAGCCGTGAATGGGCCACTGAAGCTTTCTTT. This sequence encodes CATSREWATEAFF.

The chain uses TRBV6-1 and TRBJ1-6; D is possibly TRBD1 (5 bases). This CDR3 comprises 17 residues. The germline CDR1 and CDR2 sequences are MNHNS and SASEGT. V was trimmed by 3 bases and J by 0 bases, leaving 12 bases between them. CDR3 in amino acids: CASSDREPSSYNSPLHF. DNA for the CDR3: TGTGCCAGCAGTGACAGGGAACCCAGCTCCTATAATTCACCCCTCCACTTT.

This clone was detected only once. The CDR3 DNA reads as TGTGCCAGCAGTCGCCAGACTAGCGGGGTGGATACGCAGTATTTT. As protein: CASSRQTSGVDTQYF. The V and J genes are TRBV6-5 and TRBJ2-3; 11 bases line up with TRBD2. Germline V gene lookup returns CDR1 MNHEY and CDR2 SVGAGI. Unmatched junction bases numbered 7, after V lost 5 bases and J lost 6 bases. This CDR3 is 15 amino acids long.

The CDR3 loop is CSVRMAGPETQYF. CDR3 in DNA: TGCAGCGTTCGCATGGCGGGACCAGAGACCCAGTACTTC. V and J are TRBV29-1 and TRBJ2-5, with TRBD2 as a possible D gene (6 bases). This CDR3 comprises 13 residues. V was trimmed by 5 bases and J by 4 bases, leaving 14 bases between them. The germline V gene has CDR1 SQVTM and CDR2 ANQGSEA. Full variable domain (rest looked up from reference TRBV29-1 and TRBJ2-5): SAVISQKPSRDICQRGTSLTIQCQVDSQVTMMFWYRQQPGQSLTLIATANQGSEATYESGFVIDKFPISRPNLTFSTLTVSNMSPEDSSIYLCSVRMAGPETQYFGPGTRLLVL.